This entry is about one TCR beta chain. Indicated treatment: some 20 received Ad26.COV2.S at low or high dose, single or two shots; roughly five received placebo; per-sample allocation not given. Repertoires come from day 63 after the first vaccine or placebo injection. Here immunoSEQ multiplex PCR was the method, and the copy in TCRdb shows in-frame clones only, minus some. The sample lists 200,000 to 300,000 clones, more than 75% seen once, with roughly 10% in the top ten. Germline-derived CDR1 and CDR2 are SGHVS and FQNEAQ. The CDR3 contains 13 residues. With 5 bases removed from V and 7 bases from J, the gap between germline ends came to 11 bases. These data belong to a study of Ad26.COV2.S vaccination and SARS-CoV-2 variants.

The specimen was peripheral blood, collected in a trial of Ad26.COV2.S vaccine versus placebo. This TCR derives from a person aged 18-60 years who received the Ad26.COV2.S COVID-19 vaccine or a placebo. J is TRBJ1-4 and V is TRBV7-8; unclear D gene. This chain's CDR3 is CASSPAMGEKLFF. CDR3 bases: TGTGCCAGCAGCCCAGCCATGGGTGAAAAACTGTTTTTT.